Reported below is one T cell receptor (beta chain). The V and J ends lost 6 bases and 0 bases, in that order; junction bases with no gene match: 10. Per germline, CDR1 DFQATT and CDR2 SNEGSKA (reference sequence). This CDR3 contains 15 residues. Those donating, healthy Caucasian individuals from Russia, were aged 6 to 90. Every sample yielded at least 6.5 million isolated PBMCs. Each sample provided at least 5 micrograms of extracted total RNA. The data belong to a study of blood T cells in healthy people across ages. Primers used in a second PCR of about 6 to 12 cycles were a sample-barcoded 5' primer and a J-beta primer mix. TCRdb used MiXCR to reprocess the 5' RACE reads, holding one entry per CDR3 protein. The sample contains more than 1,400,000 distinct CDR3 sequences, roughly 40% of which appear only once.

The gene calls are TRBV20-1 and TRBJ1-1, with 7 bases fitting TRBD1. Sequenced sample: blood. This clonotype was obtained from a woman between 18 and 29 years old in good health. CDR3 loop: CSAYRGQSMNTEAFF. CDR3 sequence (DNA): TGCAGTGCCTACCGGGGACAGAGTATGAACACTGAAGCTTTCTTT.